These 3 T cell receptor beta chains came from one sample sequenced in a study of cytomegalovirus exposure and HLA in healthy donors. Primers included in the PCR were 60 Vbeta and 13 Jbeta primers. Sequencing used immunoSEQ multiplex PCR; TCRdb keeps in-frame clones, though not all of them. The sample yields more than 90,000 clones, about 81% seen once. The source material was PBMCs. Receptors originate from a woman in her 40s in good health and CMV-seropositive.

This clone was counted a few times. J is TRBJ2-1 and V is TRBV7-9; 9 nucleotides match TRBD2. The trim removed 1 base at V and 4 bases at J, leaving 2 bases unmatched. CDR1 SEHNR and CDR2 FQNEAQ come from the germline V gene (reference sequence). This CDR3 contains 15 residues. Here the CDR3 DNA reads TGTGCCAGCAGCTTAGGGGCGGGAGGGTACAATGAGCAGTTCTTC. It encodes CASSLGAGGYNEQFF.

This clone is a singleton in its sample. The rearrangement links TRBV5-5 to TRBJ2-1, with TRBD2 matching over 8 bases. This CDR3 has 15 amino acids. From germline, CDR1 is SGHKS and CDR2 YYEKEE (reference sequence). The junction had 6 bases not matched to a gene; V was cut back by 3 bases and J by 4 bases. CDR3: CASSWAGGEYNEQFF. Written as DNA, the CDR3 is TGTGCCAGCAGCTGGGCGGGAGGAGAATACAATGAGCAGTTCTTC. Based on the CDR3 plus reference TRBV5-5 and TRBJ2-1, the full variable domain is DAGVTQSPTHLIKTRGQQVTLRCSPISGHKSVSWYQQVLGQGPQFIFQYYEKEERGRGNFPDRFSARQFPNYSSELNVNALLLGDSALYLCASSWAGGEYNEQFFGPGTRLTVL.

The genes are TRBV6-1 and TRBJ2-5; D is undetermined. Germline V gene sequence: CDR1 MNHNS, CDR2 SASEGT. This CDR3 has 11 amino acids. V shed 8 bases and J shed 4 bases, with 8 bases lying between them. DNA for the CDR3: TGTGCCAGCTTACAAACAGAGACCCAGTACTTC. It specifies CASLQTETQYF.